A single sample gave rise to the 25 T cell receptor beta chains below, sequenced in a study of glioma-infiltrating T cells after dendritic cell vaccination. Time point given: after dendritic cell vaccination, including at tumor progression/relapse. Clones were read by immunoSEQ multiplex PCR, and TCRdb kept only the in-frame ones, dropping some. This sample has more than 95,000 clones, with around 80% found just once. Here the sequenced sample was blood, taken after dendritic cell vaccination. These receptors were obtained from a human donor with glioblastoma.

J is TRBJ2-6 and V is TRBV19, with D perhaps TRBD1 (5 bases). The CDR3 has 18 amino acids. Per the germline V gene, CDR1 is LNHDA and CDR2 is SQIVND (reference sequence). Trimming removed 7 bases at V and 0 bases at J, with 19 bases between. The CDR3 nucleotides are TGTGCCAGTACTTCCGCTAGGGGCCTAAGCTCTGGGGCCAACGTCCTGACTTTC. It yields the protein CASTSARGLSSGANVLTF.

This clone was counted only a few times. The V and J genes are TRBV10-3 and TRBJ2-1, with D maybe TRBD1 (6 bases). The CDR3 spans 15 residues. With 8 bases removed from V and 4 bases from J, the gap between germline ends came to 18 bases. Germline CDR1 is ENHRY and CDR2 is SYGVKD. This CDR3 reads CAIGRGSDLYNEQFF. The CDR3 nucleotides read TGTGCCATCGGTAGGGGGTCAGACCTATACAATGAGCAGTTCTTC.

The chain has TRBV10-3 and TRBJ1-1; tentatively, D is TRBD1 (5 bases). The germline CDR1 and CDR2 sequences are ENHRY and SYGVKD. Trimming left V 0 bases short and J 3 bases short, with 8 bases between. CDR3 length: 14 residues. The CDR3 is CAISESGGDTEAFF. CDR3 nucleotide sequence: TGTGCCATCAGTGAGTCGGGGGGAGACACTGAAGCTTTCTTT.

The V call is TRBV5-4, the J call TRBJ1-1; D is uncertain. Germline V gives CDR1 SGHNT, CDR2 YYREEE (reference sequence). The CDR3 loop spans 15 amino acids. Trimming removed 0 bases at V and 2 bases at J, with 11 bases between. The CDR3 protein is CASSLDRSTNTEAFF. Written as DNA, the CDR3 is TGTGCCAGCAGCTTGGATCGATCCACAAACACTGAAGCTTTCTTT.

CDR3 sequence (DNA): TGTGCCAGCAGCTTAACTAGCGTGACCTCCTACGAGCAGTACTTC. Translation gives CASSLTSVTSYEQYF. The chain carries TRBV7-2 and TRBJ2-7; 7 positions match TRBD2. The germline V gene encodes CDR1 SGHTA and CDR2 FQGNSA. The CDR3 covers 15 residues. The V and J ends lost 2 bases and 0 bases, in that order; junction bases with no gene match: 4. The variable domain in full, with the rest retrieved from reference TRBV7-2 and TRBJ2-7, is GAGVSQSPSNKVTEKGKDVELRCDPISGHTALYWYRQSLGQGLEFLIYFQGNSAPDKSGLPSDRFSAERTGGSVSTLTIQRTQQEDSAVYLCASSLTSVTSYEQYFGPGTRLTVT.

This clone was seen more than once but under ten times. In DNA form, the CDR3 reads TGTGCCATCAGTGCGGATTCCGGGAACAATCAGCCCCAGCATTTT. It specifies CAISADSGNNQPQHF. The rearrangement joins TRBV10-3 to TRBJ1-5; unclear D gene. Germline CDR1 reads ENHRY; CDR2 reads SYGVKD. V dropped 4 bases and J dropped 3 bases, with 13 bases sitting between them. The CDR3 is made up of 15 amino acids.

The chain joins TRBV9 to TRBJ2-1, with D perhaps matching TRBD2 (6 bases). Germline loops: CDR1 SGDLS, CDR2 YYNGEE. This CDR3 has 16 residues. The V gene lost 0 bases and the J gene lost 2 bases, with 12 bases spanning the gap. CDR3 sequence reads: CASSVAPSATYNEQFF. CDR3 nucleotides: TGTGCCAGCAGCGTAGCCCCTAGCGCGACCTACAATGAGCAGTTCTTC.

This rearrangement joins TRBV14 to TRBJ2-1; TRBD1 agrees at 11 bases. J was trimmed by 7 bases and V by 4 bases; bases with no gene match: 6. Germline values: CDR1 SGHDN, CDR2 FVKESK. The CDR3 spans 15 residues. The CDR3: CASSPDRGRENEQFF. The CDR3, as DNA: TGTGCCAGCAGCCCGGACAGGGGGCGTGAAAATGAGCAGTTCTTC. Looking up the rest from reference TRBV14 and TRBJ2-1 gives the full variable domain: EAGVTQFPSHSVIEKGQTVTLRCDPISGHDNLYWYRRVMGKEIKFLLHFVKESKQDESGMPNNRFLAERTGGTYSTLKVQPAELEDSGVYFCASSPDRGRENEQFFGPGTRLTVL.

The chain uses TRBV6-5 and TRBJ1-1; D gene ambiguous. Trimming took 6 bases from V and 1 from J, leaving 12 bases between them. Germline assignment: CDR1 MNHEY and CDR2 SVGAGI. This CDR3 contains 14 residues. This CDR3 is CASSRDTANTEAFF. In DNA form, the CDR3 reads TGTGCCAGCAGCCGAGATACAGCGAACACTGAAGCTTTCTTT.

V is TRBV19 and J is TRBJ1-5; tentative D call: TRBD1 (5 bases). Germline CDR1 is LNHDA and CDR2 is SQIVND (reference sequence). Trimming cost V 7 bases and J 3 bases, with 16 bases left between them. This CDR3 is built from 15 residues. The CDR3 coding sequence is TGTGCCAGTACCCCGTGGGGGGTCCTCAATCAGCCCCAGCATTTT. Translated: CASTPWGVLNQPQHF.

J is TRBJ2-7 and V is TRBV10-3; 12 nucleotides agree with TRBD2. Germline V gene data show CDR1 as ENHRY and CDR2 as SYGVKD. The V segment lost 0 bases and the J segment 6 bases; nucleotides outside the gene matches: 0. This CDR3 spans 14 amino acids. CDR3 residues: CAISESLAGGEQYF. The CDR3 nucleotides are TGTGCCATCAGTGAGTCACTAGCGGGAGGCGAGCAGTACTTC.

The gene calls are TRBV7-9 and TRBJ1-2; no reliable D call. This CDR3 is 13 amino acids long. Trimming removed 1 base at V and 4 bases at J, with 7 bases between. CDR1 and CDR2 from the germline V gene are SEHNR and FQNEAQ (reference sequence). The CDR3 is CASSLGEAYGYTF. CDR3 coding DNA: TGTGCCAGCAGCTTAGGCGAAGCCTATGGCTACACCTTC. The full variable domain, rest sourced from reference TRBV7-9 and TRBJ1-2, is DTGVSQNPRHKITKRGQNVTFRCDPISEHNRLYWYRQTLGQGPEFLTYFQNEAQLEKSRLLSDRFSAERPKGSFSTLEIQRTEQGDSAMYLCASSLGEAYGYTFGSGTRLTVV.

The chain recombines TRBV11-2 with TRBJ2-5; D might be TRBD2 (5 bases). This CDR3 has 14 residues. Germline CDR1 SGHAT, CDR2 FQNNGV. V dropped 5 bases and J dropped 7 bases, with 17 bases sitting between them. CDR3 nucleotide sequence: TGTGCCAGCAGCCCCTCAGTCGGGGTCAGGACCCAGTACTTC. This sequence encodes CASSPSVGVRTQYF.

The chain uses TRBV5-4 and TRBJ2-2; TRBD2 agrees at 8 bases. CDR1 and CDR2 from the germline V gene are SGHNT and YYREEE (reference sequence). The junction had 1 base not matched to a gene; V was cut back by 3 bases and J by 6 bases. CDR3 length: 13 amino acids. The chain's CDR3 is CASSWGLAGELFF. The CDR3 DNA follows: TGTGCCAGCAGCTGGGGACTAGCCGGGGAGCTGTTTTTT.

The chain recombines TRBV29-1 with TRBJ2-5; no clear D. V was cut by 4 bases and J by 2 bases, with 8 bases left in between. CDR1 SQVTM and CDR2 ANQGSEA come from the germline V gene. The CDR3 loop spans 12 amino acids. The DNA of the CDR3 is TGCAGCGTTGTGAGCCTTCAAGAGACCCAGTACTTC. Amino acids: CSVVSLQETQYF.

CDR3 amino acids: CASSQGGSRPQHF. CDR3 nucleotides: TGTGCCAGCAGCCAAGGGGGGTCTAGGCCCCAGCATTTT. V usage is TRBV16 and J usage is TRBJ1-5, with TRBD1 as a possible D gene (5 bases). The CDR3 consists of 13 residues. CDR1 and CDR2 from the germline V gene are KGHSY and FQNENV. Trimming shortened V by 2 bases and J by 9 bases, and 11 bases separated the two germline ends.

CDR3 sequence reads: CASTLPRTGGGTGELFF. CDR3 in DNA: TGTGCCAGCACCCTGCCTAGGACAGGGGGTGGTACCGGGGAGCTGTTTTTT. The V gene is TRBV2, the J gene TRBJ2-2, with TRBD1 identical over 10 bases. After removal of 7 bases from V and 5 bases from J, the junction contained 13 bases not matched to a gene. Looked up from germline, CDR1 is SNHLY and CDR2 is FYNNEI. The length of the CDR3 is 17 residues.

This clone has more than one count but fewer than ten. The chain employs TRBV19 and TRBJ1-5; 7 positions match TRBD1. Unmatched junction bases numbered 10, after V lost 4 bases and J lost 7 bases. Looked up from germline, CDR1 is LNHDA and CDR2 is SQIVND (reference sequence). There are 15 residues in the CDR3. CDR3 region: CASSKGQLEGQPQHF. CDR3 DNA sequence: TGTGCCAGTAGTAAGGGACAGTTGGAGGGGCAGCCCCAGCATTTT.

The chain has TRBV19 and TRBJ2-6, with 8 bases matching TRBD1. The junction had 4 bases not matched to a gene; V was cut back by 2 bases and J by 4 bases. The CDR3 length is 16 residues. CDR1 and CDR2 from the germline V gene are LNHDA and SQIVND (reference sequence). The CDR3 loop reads CASSIQGAGGANVLTF. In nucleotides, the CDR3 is TGTGCCAGTAGTATACAGGGGGCGGGCGGGGCCAACGTCCTGACTTTC.

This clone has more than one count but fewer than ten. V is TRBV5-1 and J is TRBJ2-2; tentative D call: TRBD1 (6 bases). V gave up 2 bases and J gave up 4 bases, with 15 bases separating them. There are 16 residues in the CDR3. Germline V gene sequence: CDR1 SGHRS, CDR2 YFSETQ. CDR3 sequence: CASSFSGTTFTGELFF. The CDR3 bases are TGCGCCAGCAGCTTTTCCGGGACAACTTTCACCGGGGAGCTGTTTTTT.

CDR3 nucleotide sequence: TGTGCCAGCAGCTTAGTACTAGCGCCAATCTACGAGCAGTACTTC. Translating it yields CASSLVLAPIYEQYF. The chain employs TRBV11-2 and TRBJ2-7, with 7 bases aligning to TRBD2. The CDR3 spans 15 residues. Germline-derived CDR1 and CDR2 are SGHAT and FQNNGV. Trimming removed 1 base from V and 3 bases from J; junction bases left unmatched: 6.

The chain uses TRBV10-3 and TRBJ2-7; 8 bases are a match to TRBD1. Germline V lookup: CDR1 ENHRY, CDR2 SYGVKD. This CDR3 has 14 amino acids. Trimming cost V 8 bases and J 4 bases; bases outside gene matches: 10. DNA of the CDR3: TGTGCCATCTCTACTGGACAGGGTCGTTACGAGCAGTACTTC. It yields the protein CAISTGQGRYEQYF.

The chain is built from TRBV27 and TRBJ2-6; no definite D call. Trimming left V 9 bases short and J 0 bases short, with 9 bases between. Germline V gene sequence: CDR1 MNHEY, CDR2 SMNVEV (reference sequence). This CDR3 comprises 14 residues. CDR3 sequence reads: CASMAFSGANVLTF. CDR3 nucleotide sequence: TGTGCCAGTATGGCCTTCTCTGGGGCCAACGTCCTGACTTTC.

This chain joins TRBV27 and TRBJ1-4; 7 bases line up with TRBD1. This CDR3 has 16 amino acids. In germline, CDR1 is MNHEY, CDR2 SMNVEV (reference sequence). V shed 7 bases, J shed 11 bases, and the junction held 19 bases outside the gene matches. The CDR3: CASTKTGMGSVGKLFF. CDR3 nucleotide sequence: TGTGCCAGCACCAAGACAGGGATGGGGTCTGTAGGTAAACTGTTTTTT.

The CDR3 reads CSVDVASGRFPYSEQFF. CDR3 in DNA: TGCAGCGTTGACGTGGCTAGCGGCAGGTTCCCTTATAGTGAGCAGTTCTTC. This rearrangement joins TRBV29-1 to TRBJ2-1; 7 nucleotides match TRBD2. There are 17 residues in the CDR3. V was clipped by 3 bases and J by 9 bases; unmatched bases: 20. In germline, CDR1 is SQVTM, CDR2 ANQGSEA.